These 7 T cell receptor beta chains originate from one sample sequenced in a study of OX40 agonist ivuxolimab in advanced cancers. The method was immunoSEQ multiplex PCR; TCRdb's version includes in-frame clones alone and lacks a portion of them. The repertoire consists of about 65,000 clones, with roughly nine tenths occurring once and the leading ten covering around 2%. The sequencing used CD4+ or CD8+ T cells sorted from blood, collected in a trial of the OX40 agonist ivuxolimab. Source of these receptors: an adult with an advanced solid tumor such as melanoma, head and neck, liver or kidney cancer.

J is TRBJ2-7 and V is TRBV18, with D tentatively TRBD1 (5 bases). Trimming took 3 bases from V and 0 from J, leaving 12 bases between them. Germline V CDR1 and CDR2: KGHSH, LQKENI. There are 15 residues in the CDR3. CDR3 protein: CASSPQPGNSYEQYF. The DNA for the CDR3 is TGTGCCAGCTCACCCCAACCAGGGAACTCCTACGAGCAGTACTTC. The full variable domain, in which reference TRBV18 and TRBJ2-7 provide the parts outside the CDR3, is NAGVMQNPRHLVRRRGQEARLRCSPMKGHSHVYWYRQLPEEGLKFMVYLQKENIIDESGMPKERFSAEFPKEGPSILRIQQVVRGDSAAYFCASSPQPGNSYEQYFGPGTRLTVT.

CDR3: CASSLDGQSLYEQYF. The CDR3 DNA is TGTGCCAGCAGCTTGGACGGTCAGAGCTTATACGAGCAGTACTTC. This chain connects TRBV5-4 to TRBJ2-7; D remains unclear. The CDR3 is made up of 15 amino acids. V lost 0 bases, J lost 4 bases, and 14 bases lay in between. Germline CDR1 is SGHNT and CDR2 is YYREEE (reference sequence).

CDR3 in amino acids: CAWSRGLAGGFSRADTQYF. The CDR3 DNA reads as TGTGCCTGGAGTCGCGGACTAGCGGGAGGGTTCAGTCGTGCGGATACGCAGTATTTT. The genes are TRBV30 and TRBJ2-3; TRBD2 agrees at 15 bases. The J segment lost 6 bases and the V segment lost 2 bases, leaving 15 bases of the junction unmatched. Germline V lookup: CDR1 GTSNPN, CDR2 SVGIG (reference sequence). The CDR3 loop spans 19 amino acids.

V and J are TRBV10-3 and TRBJ2-2; 10 bases fit TRBD1. The CDR3 runs 17 residues. Germline CDR1 ENHRY, CDR2 SYGVKD. V lost 4 bases and J lost 5; bases outside the gene matches: 10. CDR3 amino acids: CAISAPGQGRGTGELFF. DNA of the CDR3: TGTGCCATCAGTGCGCCGGGACAGGGGCGCGGAACCGGGGAGCTGTTTTTT.

The chain is built from TRBV2 and TRBJ2-3, with 11 positions matching TRBD2. Germline-derived CDR1 and CDR2 are SNHLY and FYNNEI. The CDR3 loop spans 17 amino acids. V was pared by 6 bases and J by 3 bases, with 11 bases of the junction left unmatched. Here the CDR3 DNA reads TGTGCCAGCAGACGGGCCGCCGGGACTAGCGGAACAGATACGCAGTATTTT. Translation: CASRRAAGTSGTDTQYF.

The chain recombines TRBV29-1 with TRBJ2-5; no firm D call. V lost 5 bases, J lost 5 bases, and 12 bases lay in between. The V gene's germline CDR1 is SQVTM and CDR2 ANQGSEA. The CDR3 has 12 amino acids. CDR3 sequence reads: CSVIPPSETQYF. CDR3 DNA: TGCAGCGTTATTCCTCCGTCGGAGACCCAGTACTTC.

This chain uses TRBV6-1 with TRBJ1-5, with 7 bases matching TRBD1. The CDR3 extends over 14 amino acids. Germline V lookup: CDR1 MNHNS, CDR2 SASEGT. Trimming at V came to 6 bases and at J to 5 bases, leaving 7 bases not matched to a gene. As DNA, the CDR3 is TGTGCCAGCAGCAGACAGGGAAGGGATCAGCCCCAGCATTTT. It encodes CASSRQGRDQPQHF.